This T cell receptor (beta chain) was captured by sequencing in a study of T cell repertoires in cytomegalovirus infection (dated by TCRdb to between 2018 and 2020). Looking at the study overall: Donor HLA type was relevant to the analysis, as public TCR beta signatures indicated carriage of CMV infection together with the matching HLA type. Study-level results and caveats: In both this cohort and an independent cohort of a few hundred donors, the cumulative frequency of public TCR beta family members distinguished carriers of CMV infection plus the relevant HLA type. The ex vivo response was dominated by HLA-C-restricted CMV-specific TCR beta clonotypes, which also provided the single most frequent clonotype in two of eight donors.

This clonotype has ten or more counts. Its antigen is still unknown. Base qualities were left out, and no much larger clone turns up one base away. For sequencing, an Illumina HiSeq 1500 was employed. TCRdb applied fastp at Q25 and MiXCR to the public reads, then kept only in-frame beta chains. Records with the same CDR3 protein are collapsed into one entry carrying the most frequent genes and DNA. The sample data list under 300,000 distinct CDR3 sequences, and approximately 13% of these were observed just once. The ten largest clones take up 1.5% to 2% of the sample. The CDR3 holds 16 amino acids from the cysteine to the phenylalanine. The DNA shown is the 48-base CDR3, in frame from base 1. In the germline V gene, CDR1 corresponds to MDHEN and CDR2 to SYDVKM. V is cut back by 3 bases and J by 6 bases, with 10 bases in the junction unmatched.

The chain is encoded by TRBV28 joined to TRBJ2-3, with TRBD1 identical over 9 junction bases. This clonotype originated in a human donor in good health (CMV status not recorded). Some clones in this sample may be carry-over from other donors' samples. The sample comprised PBMCs. CDR3 loop: CASSFLRDRASDTQYF. The base sequence is TGTGCCAGCAGTTTCCTCCGGGACAGGGCATCTGATACGCAGTATTTT.